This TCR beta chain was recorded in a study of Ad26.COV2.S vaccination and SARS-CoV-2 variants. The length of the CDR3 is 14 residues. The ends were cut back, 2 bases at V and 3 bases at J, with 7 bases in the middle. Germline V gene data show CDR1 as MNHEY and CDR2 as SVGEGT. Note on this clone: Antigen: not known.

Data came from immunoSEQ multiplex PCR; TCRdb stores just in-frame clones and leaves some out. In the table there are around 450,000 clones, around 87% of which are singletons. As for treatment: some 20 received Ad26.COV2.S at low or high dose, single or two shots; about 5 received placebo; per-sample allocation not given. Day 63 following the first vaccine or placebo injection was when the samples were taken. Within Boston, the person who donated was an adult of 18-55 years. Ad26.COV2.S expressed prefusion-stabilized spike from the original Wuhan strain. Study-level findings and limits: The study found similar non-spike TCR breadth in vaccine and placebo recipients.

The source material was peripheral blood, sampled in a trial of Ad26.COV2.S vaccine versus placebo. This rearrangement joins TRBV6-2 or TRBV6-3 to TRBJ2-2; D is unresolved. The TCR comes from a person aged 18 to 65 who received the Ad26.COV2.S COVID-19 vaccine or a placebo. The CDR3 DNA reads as TGTGCCAGCAGTTACCGGCAGGACACCGGGGAGCTGTTTTTT. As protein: CASSYRQDTGELFF.